These 15 T cell receptor beta chains share one sample of origin, sequenced in a study of shared clonotypes between healthy human individuals. Repertoires were generated with immunoSEQ multiplex PCR, while TCRdb's copy carries only in-frame clones and drops some. The data contain roughly 2.5 million clones, approximately 90% of them singletons. The sequencing sample was made of naive CD4+ T cells sorted from blood. The subset: CD45RA+ positively selected. These receptors originate from a man younger than 30 in good health.

This chain uses TRBV30 with TRBJ2-2; TRBD2 aligns across 8 bases. V gave up 4 bases and J gave up 2 bases; unmatched junction bases: 3. The CDR3 runs 14 residues. The V gene's germline CDR1 is GTSNPN and CDR2 SVGIG (reference sequence). The CDR3 reads CAWILAGNTGELFF. The CDR3 DNA follows: TGTGCCTGGATCCTAGCGGGTAACACCGGGGAGCTGTTTTTT. Drawing the rest from reference TRBV30 and TRBJ2-2, the complete variable domain is SQTIHQWPATLVQPVGSPLSLECTVEGTSNPNLYWYRQAAGRGLQLLFYSVGIGQISSEVPQNLSASRPQDRQFILSSKKLLLSDSGFYLCAWILAGNTGELFFGEGSRLTVL.

This chain links TRBV4-2 with TRBJ2-1; no firm D call. The CDR3 is 14 residues long. Per the germline V gene, CDR1 is LGHNA and CDR2 is YNFKEQ. The V and J ends lost 4 bases and 8 bases respectively, with 15 bases between them. Here the CDR3 reads CASSLVPFWDEQFF. In DNA, the CDR3 is TGTGCCAGCAGCCTTGTTCCATTTTGGGATGAGCAGTTCTTC.

This clone occurred once. CDR3 amino acids: CASSAGRDQPQHF. The DNA of the CDR3 is TGTGCCAGCAGCGCGGGACGTGATCAGCCCCAGCATTTT. The chain employs TRBV6-5 and TRBJ1-5; D may be TRBD1 (5 bases). The CDR3 length is 13 residues. CDR1 MNHEY and CDR2 SVGAGI come from the germline V gene. With 6 bases removed from V and 5 bases from J, the gap between germline ends came to 11 bases.

The chain employs TRBV5-6 and TRBJ1-1; 7 nucleotides line up with TRBD1. This CDR3 has 14 amino acids. Germline V gene lookup returns CDR1 SGHDT and CDR2 YYEEEE. Unmatched junction bases numbered 6, after V lost 4 bases and J lost 3 bases. The DNA of the CDR3 is TGTGCCAGCAGCCGGCGGGACAGATACACTGAAGCTTTCTTT. Amino acid sequence: CASSRRDRYTEAFF.

The gene calls are TRBV6-4 and TRBJ1-1, with TRBD1 identical over 7 bases. Germline assignment: CDR1 MRHNA and CDR2 SNTAGT. Trimming removed 1 base from V and 0 bases from J; junction bases left unmatched: 2. The CDR3 has 15 residues. CDR3 nucleotide sequence: TGTGCCAGCAGTGACTTGGGACAGATGAACACTGAAGCTTTCTTT. This gives the protein CASSDLGQMNTEAFF.

On this clone: The sample carries other DNA sequences with the same CDR3. The chain combines TRBV5-1 with TRBJ2-2; D is unresolved. V was cut by 2 bases and J by 0 bases, with 5 bases left in between. This CDR3 comprises 14 residues. Germline V gene data show CDR1 as SGHRS and CDR2 as YFSETQ. CDR3 region: CASSFGANTGELFF. DNA of the CDR3: TGCGCCAGCAGCTTTGGGGCGAACACCGGGGAGCTGTTTTTT.

The V gene is TRBV7-2, the J gene TRBJ2-7, with D perhaps TRBD2 (5 bases). Germline CDR1 reads SGHTA; CDR2 reads FQGNSA. Trimming shortened V by 5 bases and J by 7 bases, and 15 bases separated the two germline ends. CDR3 size: 13 residues. CDR3 bases: TGTGCCAGCAGCCAGAGGTACGGGGAGGAGCAGTACTTC. It specifies CASSQRYGEEQYF. Full variable domain (outside the CDR3, taken from reference TRBV7-2 and TRBJ2-7): GAGVSQSPSNKVTEKGKDVELRCDPISGHTALYWYRQSLGQGLEFLIYFQGNSAPDKSGLPSDRFSAERTGGSVSTLTIQRTQQEDSAVYLCASSQRYGEEQYFGPGTRLTVT.

This chain joins TRBV6-5 and TRBJ2-7; perhaps D is TRBD1 or TRBD2 (6 bases each). CDR3 size: 15 residues. Trimming took off 2 bases at V and 7 bases at J, with 18 bases between the two ends. The germline CDR1 and CDR2 sequences are MNHEY and SVGAGI. CDR3 protein: CASSYVGGVVGEQYF. CDR3 DNA: TGTGCCAGCAGTTACGTGGGGGGCGTGGTAGGTGAGCAGTACTTC.

The chain combines TRBV9 with TRBJ2-1, with 7 bases fitting TRBD2. The CDR3 has 14 amino acids. Germline V gene sequence: CDR1 SGDLS, CDR2 YYNGEE. V lost 1 base, J lost 7 bases, and 5 bases stayed unmatched. The chain's CDR3 is CASSVSGTTNEQFF. The CDR3 DNA reads as TGTGCCAGCAGCGTAAGTGGGACTACAAATGAGCAGTTCTTC.

The chain couples TRBV4-3 to TRBJ2-3; weak D call: TRBD2 (6 bases). CDR1 LGHNA and CDR2 YSLEER come from the germline V gene. This CDR3 has 17 residues. V was pared by 0 bases and J by 2 bases, with 15 bases between. The DNA of the CDR3 is TGCGCCAGCAGCCAAGATATTGTTGGGGGGAACACAGATACGCAGTATTTT. Amino acids: CASSQDIVGGNTDTQYF.

The V and J genes are TRBV6-1 and TRBJ2-1; no firm D call. The length of the CDR3 is 13 residues. CDR1 is MNHNS and CDR2 is SASEGT in the germline V gene. V dropped 4 bases and J dropped 4 bases, with 8 bases sitting between them. In DNA form, the CDR3 reads TGTGCCAGCAGTGTCCCGGTATACAATGAGCAGTTCTTC. Its protein product is CASSVPVYNEQFF.

V gene TRBV15 combines with J gene TRBJ2-1; tentative D call: TRBD2 (6 bases). Germline CDR1 reads LNHNV; CDR2 reads YYDKDF (reference sequence). The V end lost 5 bases, the J end lost 0 bases, and 20 bases lay between the germline ends. The CDR3 totals 18 residues. This CDR3 is CATSLTLLRRASYNEQFF. The DNA of the CDR3 is TGTGCCACCAGCCTCACCCTTCTAAGGAGGGCCTCCTACAATGAGCAGTTCTTC.

The chain combines TRBV21-1 with TRBJ1-4; TRBD1 is the table's D call and was not checked against the DNA. TRBV21-1 is tagged as a pseudogene. CDR3 length equals 15 residues. The CDR3 loop reads CASNSRNRGVEKLFF. CDR3 nucleotide sequence: TGTGCCAGCAACTCCCGGAACAGGGGTGTTGAAAAACTGTTTTTT.

This clone was seen a single time. The chain combines TRBV19 with TRBJ2-3; D unresolved. In germline, CDR1 is LNHDA, CDR2 SQIVND (reference sequence). V gave up 1 base and J gave up 4 bases, with 9 bases separating them. The CDR3 totals 14 residues. This CDR3 reads CASSIGKVSDTQYF. The CDR3 DNA reads TGTGCCAGTAGTATAGGGAAGGTTTCAGATACGCAGTATTTT.

The chain's CDR3 is CASSPPIGREGANEQFF. The CDR3, as DNA: TGTGCCAGCTCACCACCGATTGGGCGGGAGGGGGCCAATGAGCAGTTCTTC. The chain has TRBV18 and TRBJ2-1, with 9 bases identical to TRBD2. Germline lookup yields CDR1 KGHSH and CDR2 LQKENI. The CDR3 spans 17 residues. Germline trimming cut 0 bases from V and 6 bases from J; bases unmatched to any gene: 9.